What follows is one T cell receptor (beta chain) and its context. The libraries were made with immunoSEQ v3. Libraries were sequenced to roughly 2 million read pairs (survey) or about 5-6.5 million (deep). Sequencing was performed with immunoSEQ multiplex PCR; in TCRdb, only in-frame clones are kept and a portion is missing. The top ten hold approximately 9.9% of the sample, which has 95,000 or so clones, around 71% seen once. This sample is part of a study of TIL therapy for anti-PD-1-resistant metastatic lung cancer. CDR3 length: 14 residues. The V gene end was trimmed by 3 bases and the J gene end by 8 bases; junction bases not matched to a gene: 4. CDR1 is MNHNS, CDR2 SASEGT, per germline. Time point in this sample: pre-treatment sample, taken before nivolumab and TIL therapy. Pleural nodules or supraclavicular lymph nodes made up most of the excised metastases sampled.

The source was tumor tissue, collected at baseline. The sequence derives from a person aged 25 to 79 with non-small cell lung cancer. The chain links TRBV6-1 to TRBJ2-1; TRBD1 matches at 10 bases. As DNA, the CDR3 is TGTGCCAGCAGTGATCTGGGACAGGGGCATGAGCAGTTCTTC. Encoded protein: CASSDLGQGHEQFF.